The rows below give T cell receptor beta chains drawn from one sample of a study of T cell responses to AZD1222 COVID-19 vaccine. TCRdb's table, derived via immunoSEQ multiplex PCR, lists solely in-frame clones and lacks some. The sample lists roughly 70,000 clones; 80% were seen once. This specimen was peripheral blood, taken 28 days after the second AZD1222 dose. The receptors shown here come from an adult who received the AZD1222 COVID-19 vaccine. CDR3s include the opening cysteine and the closing phenylalanine or tryptophan.

J | length | V | CDR3
TRBJ1-3 | 15 | TRBV18 | CASSPPGGTGNTIYF
TRBJ2-1 | 17 | TRBV5-1 | CASSLVPTQSSYNEQFF
TRBJ1-2 | 12 | TRBV28 | CASSYGTDGYTF
TRBJ1-3 | 15 | TRBV5-4 | CASSLSGRGGNTIYF
TRBJ1-4 | 16 | TRBV2 | CASSESGGRVTEKLFF
TRBJ2-2 | 15 | TRBV11-3 | CASSLDRLNTGELFF
TRBJ1-6 | 16 | TRBV5-1 | CASRDGTGLNNSPLHF
TRBJ1-3 | 14 | TRBV6-1 | CASSEAGSGNTIYF
TRBJ1-6 | 20 | TRBV4-3 | CASSQDLETGGLPYNSPLHF
TRBJ2-7 | 15 | TRBV19 | CASSILTGGTYEQYF
TRBJ1-5 | 13 | TRBV30 | CAWSENSNQPQHF
TRBJ2-3 | 15 | TRBV24-1 | CATSDPRTVTDTQYF
TRBJ1-2 | 14 | TRBV19 | CASIDRGNSAGYTF
TRBJ1-5 | 17 | TRBV28 | CASSLYVGGFSNQPQHF
TRBJ2-1 | 13 | TRBV2 | CASSERQYNEQFF
TRBJ1-1 | 14 | TRBV6-5 | CASKQGMGSTEAFF
TRBJ1-5 | 15 | TRBV3-1/TRBV3-2 | CASSQNLGYNQPQHF
TRBJ2-7 | 14 | TRBV18 | CASSSDRDPYEQYF